The source of this TCR beta chain is a study of CD8 T cells in ankylosing spondylitis. Study results and caveats: Made up of about eight highly homologous variants, a TCR beta motif appeared characteristic of ankylosing spondylitis blood. Relatively scarce in peripheral blood, disease-linked clones were CD8+.

A few counts support this clonotype. Its cognate antigen is unknown. TCRdb reprocessed the 5' RACE reads via MiXCR and lists one record per CDR3 protein. The profile shows approximately 300,000 distinct CDR3 sequences, roughly 8% of them singletons. Germline V gives CDR1 MNHEY, CDR2 SVGEGT. The V segment lost 3 bases and the J segment 9 bases; nucleotides outside the gene matches: 11. CDR3 length: 14 residues. The sequence was collected from a male donor with ankylosing spondylitis. Material: blood, either unsorted or a sorted T cell fraction (not recorded which). The chain joins TRBV6-2 or TRBV6-3 to TRBJ2-7; 7 bases are a match to TRBD2. CDR3 protein: CASSYQGTASGQYF. Here the CDR3 DNA reads TGTGCCAGCAGTTATCAAGGCACGGCTAGCGGGCAGTACTTC.